This TCR beta chain was sequenced during a study of T cell responses to AZD1222 COVID-19 vaccine. Germline-derived CDR1 and CDR2 are GTSNPN and SVGIG (reference sequence). The CDR3 has 13 amino acids. Trimming pared 0 bases from V and 5 bases from J, leaving 10 bases between. With regard to this clone: The antigen is not known.

Data came from immunoSEQ multiplex PCR; TCRdb stores just in-frame clones and leaves some out. The table has some 99,000 clones, around 85% seen once. Study-wide results and limits: Targeting of unmutated variant regions was reportedly seen in nearly half of spike-specific TCRs.

This sequence joins TRBV30 and TRBJ1-2, with a possible D match to TRBD1 (6 bases). This material consisted of peripheral blood, taken 28 days after the second AZD1222 dose. The sequence was obtained from an adult who received the AZD1222 COVID-19 vaccine. CDR3 sequence: CAWSVQGPYGYTF. In DNA form, the CDR3 reads TGTGCCTGGAGTGTGCAGGGGCCTTATGGCTACACCTTC.